A single sample is the source of the 32 T cell receptor beta chains below, sequenced in a study of shared clonotypes between healthy human individuals. Profiling relied on immunoSEQ multiplex PCR, and the TCRdb table lists in-frame clones only, not all of them. This sample has around 990,000 clones, with around 77% found just once. The specimen sequenced was memory CD4+ T cells from PBMCs. Subset denoted: CD45RA-negative fraction. The receptors derive from a man aged 18 to 30 in good health. Some clones in this sample may be carry-over from other donors' samples.

Comment on this clone: It is unclear where the CDR3 begins or ends on the DNA, so no DNA is shown, and the CDR3 is as TCRdb lists it. The rearrangement joins TRBV6-6 to TRBJ2-5; the table calls TRBD2, which could not be checked here. Germline lookup yields CDR1 MNHNY and CDR2 SVGAGI (reference sequence). The CDR3 region is 12 residues in length, termini included. CDR3 sequence: CASKVGSGTRYF.

The chain joins TRBV27 to TRBJ1-1; 7 bases agree with TRBD1. The CDR3 extends over 14 amino acids. Germline V gene sequence: CDR1 MNHEY, CDR2 SMNVEV (reference sequence). J was trimmed by 5 bases and V by 7 bases; bases with no gene match: 10. CDR3 in amino acids: CASKFPGGNTEAFF. CDR3 DNA sequence: TGTGCCAGCAAGTTTCCAGGGGGAAATACTGAAGCTTTCTTT.

The genes are TRBV5-1 and TRBJ2-1, with TRBD1 as a possible D gene (6 bases). The length of the CDR3 is 13 residues. Trimming stripped 3 bases from V and 4 bases from J, with 8 bases between. Germline values: CDR1 SGHRS, CDR2 YFSETQ. This CDR3 reads CASSWDMYNEQFF. The CDR3, as DNA: TGCGCCAGCAGCTGGGACATGTACAATGAGCAGTTCTTC.

In DNA, the CDR3 is TGTGCCAGCTCACCCTTGGGGTCGTCCAACACTGAAGCTTTCTTT. It is translated as CASSPLGSSNTEAFF. The V gene is TRBV18, the J gene TRBJ1-1; no definite D call. The CDR3 contains 15 residues. Trimming pared 3 bases from V and 2 bases from J, leaving 13 bases between. CDR1 KGHSH and CDR2 LQKENI come from the germline V gene.

This chain joins TRBV30 and TRBJ1-3; D perhaps matches TRBD1 (5 bases). V lost 3 bases to trimming and J lost 0 bases, with 12 bases between them. This CDR3 region has 15 residues. The germline V gene has CDR1 GTSNPN and CDR2 SVGIG (reference sequence). This CDR3 is CAWSEGRGSGNTIYF. The CDR3 DNA is TGTGCCTGGAGCGAAGGGAGGGGCTCTGGAAACACCATATATTTT.

This clone was recorded once. The chain carries TRBV7-3 and TRBJ2-3; D could derive from TRBD1 or TRBD2 (5 bases each). The CDR3 length is 15 residues. Germline values: CDR1 SGHTA, CDR2 FQGTGA. Trimming left V 4 bases short and J 6 bases short, with 17 bases between. In DNA form, the CDR3 reads TGTGCCAGCAGCTCCCCCGGGACCATATTGGATACGCAGTATTTT. Amino acids: CASSSPGTILDTQYF.

This clone was detected ten times or more. The V and J genes are TRBV2 and TRBJ2-1; D is possibly TRBD2 (5 bases). The CDR3 sequence is 13 residues long. CDR1 SNHLY and CDR2 FYNNEI come from the germline V gene. The V end lost 2 bases, the J end lost 10 bases, and 12 bases lay between the germline ends. CDR3 in DNA: TGTGCCAGCAGTGAAACCTCTACGGGGGAGCAGTTCTTC. This codes for CASSETSTGEQFF.

The chain uses TRBV5-1 and TRBJ2-3, with D tentatively TRBD1 or TRBD2 (5 bases each). Looked up from germline, CDR1 is SGHRS and CDR2 is YFSETQ. Trimming took 6 bases from V and 3 from J, leaving 17 bases between them. The CDR3 has 15 amino acids. CDR3 sequence reads: CASKYMTGGTDTQYF. CDR3 nucleotide sequence: TGCGCCAGCAAGTATATGACTGGGGGTACAGATACGCAGTATTTT. The full variable domain, with the rest looked up from reference TRBV5-1 and TRBJ2-3, is KAGVTQTPRYLIKTRGQQVTLSCSPISGHRSVSWYQQTPGQGLQFLFEYFSETQRNKGNFPGRFSGRQFSNSRSEMNVSTLELGDSALYLCASKYMTGGTDTQYFGPGTRLTVL.

This chain uses TRBV27 with TRBJ2-3; TRBD1 is a possible D gene (6 bases). The CDR3 consists of 18 residues. Trimming removed 6 bases at V and 3 bases at J, with 25 bases between. CDR1 MNHEY and CDR2 SMNVEV come from the germline V gene (reference sequence). The CDR3 DNA reads as TGTGCCAGCAGCCGAAAACCATACCGGGACACGGGGACAGATACGCAGTATTTT. Translating it yields CASSRKPYRDTGTDTQYF.

The chain has TRBV5-1 and TRBJ2-5; TRBD1 aligns across 10 bases. Germline V gene data show CDR1 as SGHRS and CDR2 as YFSETQ. The CDR3 totals 15 residues. V gave up 4 bases and J gave up 5 bases; unmatched junction bases: 8. The CDR3 here is CASSRGTGVWETQYF. CDR3 bases: TGCGCCAGCAGCCGAGGGACAGGGGTTTGGGAGACCCAGTACTTC.

CDR3 sequence: CASREGKWAFF. CDR3 sequence (DNA): TGTGCCAGCAGGGAGGGGAAATGGGCTTTCTTT. V usage is TRBV2 and J usage is TRBJ1-1, with D possibly matching TRBD1 (5 bases). Deletions cut 6 bases from V and 11 bases from J, with 13 bases between. The CDR3 covers 11 residues. Germline assignment: CDR1 SNHLY and CDR2 FYNNEI.

The genes are TRBV28 and TRBJ2-1; D not certain. The V end lost 6 bases, the J end lost 8 bases, and 17 bases lay between the germline ends. The V gene's germline CDR1 is MDHEN and CDR2 SYDVKM. The CDR3 runs to 14 residues. DNA for the CDR3: TGTGCCAGCAGAGGGCCCACGAGGATCGATGAGCAGTTCTTC. Amino acids: CASRGPTRIDEQFF. The full variable domain, in which reference TRBV28 and TRBJ2-1 provide the parts outside the CDR3, is DVKVTQSSRYLVKRTGEKVFLECVQDMDHENMFWYRQDPGLGLRLIYFSYDVKMKEKGDIPEGYSVSREKKERFSLILESASTNQTSMYLCASRGPTRIDEQFFGPGTRLTVL.

The genes are TRBV19 and TRBJ2-1; TRBD2 aligns across 10 bases. Germline assignment: CDR1 LNHDA and CDR2 SQIVND (reference sequence). Trimming removed 10 bases from V and 5 bases from J; junction bases left unmatched: 8. The CDR3 loop spans 14 amino acids. The CDR3 DNA reads as TGTGCCACCGCGAGCGGGAGGGCCGACAATGAGCAGTTCTTC. Residues: CATASGRADNEQFF.

V is TRBV28 and J is TRBJ2-3; a weak D match, TRBD2 (6 bases). Germline CDR1 MDHEN, CDR2 SYDVKM. V lost 4 bases, J lost 0 bases, and 11 bases lay in between. The CDR3 runs to 15 residues. The chain's CDR3 is CASSSRGTSTDTQYF. The CDR3, as DNA: TGTGCCAGCAGTTCCCGCGGGACCAGCACAGATACGCAGTATTTT. Combining the CDR3 with reference TRBV28 and TRBJ2-3 gives the whole variable domain DVKVTQSSRYLVKRTGEKVFLECVQDMDHENMFWYRQDPGLGLRLIYFSYDVKMKEKGDIPEGYSVSREKKERFSLILESASTNQTSMYLCASSSRGTSTDTQYFGPGTRLTVL.

The chain joins TRBV7-3 to TRBJ2-5; no reliable D call. V gave up 1 base and J gave up 0 bases, with 3 bases separating them. The germline V gene has CDR1 SGHTA and CDR2 FQGTGA. The CDR3 contains 13 residues. The CDR3 region is CASSLRDQETQYF. CDR3 nucleotides: TGTGCCAGCAGCTTAAGGGACCAAGAGACCCAGTACTTC.

The chain links TRBV5-1 to TRBJ2-2; the D is unclear. CDR3 length equals 14 residues. The V end was cut by 2 bases, the J end by 5 bases, with 10 bases between. Germline-derived CDR1 and CDR2 are SGHRS and YFSETQ. The CDR3 nucleotides read TGCGCCAGCAGCTTAACACTCGGGACCGGGGAGCTGTTTTTT. This translates into CASSLTLGTGELFF.

This clone has only one observation. V is TRBV6-6 and J is TRBJ2-1; TRBD1 matches 8 bases. Germline V CDR1 and CDR2: MNHNY, SVGAGI (reference sequence). There are 14 residues in the CDR3. V trimming: 6 bases; J trimming: 8 bases; junction bases outside the gene matches: 9. CDR3 region: CASRKRQGSDEQFF. The CDR3 nucleotides are TGTGCCAGCAGGAAAAGACAGGGGTCAGATGAGCAGTTCTTC.

This chain uses TRBV6-1 with TRBJ2-1, with 13 nucleotides matching TRBD2. V shed 6 bases and J 9 bases; nucleotides not matched to a gene: 8. Germline V lookup: CDR1 MNHNS, CDR2 SASEGT. The CDR3 has 15 amino acids. DNA for the CDR3: TGTGCCAGCAGATTTACTAGCGGGAGGGTGGGTGAGCAGTTCTTC. It encodes CASRFTSGRVGEQFF.

CDR3: CASSPPLGGTDYEQYF. In DNA form, the CDR3 reads TGTGCCAGCTCACCACCTTTGGGAGGGACCGACTACGAGCAGTACTTC. The chain has TRBV18 and TRBJ2-7, with 7 bases that match TRBD2. The germline V gene has CDR1 KGHSH and CDR2 LQKENI. The CDR3 is 16 amino acids. The J segment lost 3 bases and the V segment lost 0 bases, leaving 8 bases of the junction unmatched.

V gene TRBV7-2 combines with J gene TRBJ2-2, with 8 nucleotides matching TRBD1. Germline CDR1 reads SGHTA; CDR2 reads FQGNSA. Trimming cost V 4 bases and J 0 bases; bases outside gene matches: 4. The CDR3 is made up of 16 amino acids. CDR3 bases: TGTGCCAGCAGCTCGGACAGGGCCTCGAACACCGGGGAGCTGTTTTTT. Its translation: CASSSDRASNTGELFF.

The chain couples TRBV27 to TRBJ2-7, with D possibly matching TRBD1 (5 bases). The CDR3 consists of 13 residues. The germline V gene has CDR1 MNHEY and CDR2 SMNVEV (reference sequence). Trimming stripped 6 bases from V and 6 bases from J, with 15 bases between. For the CDR3, the DNA is TGTGCCAGCAGCCCGCGAAGGGGAACCGAGCAGTACTTC. This translates into CASSPRRGTEQYF.

The chain uses TRBV30 and TRBJ1-2, with D perhaps matching TRBD1 (6 bases). Germline CDR1 is GTSNPN and CDR2 is SVGIG (reference sequence). This CDR3 spans 16 amino acids. V lost 4 bases and J lost 2, with 20 bases in between. In nucleotides, the CDR3 is TGTGCCTGGAACCGACTCCCCAGACAGGTGAACTATGGCTACACCTTC. This codes for CAWNRLPRQVNYGYTF.

A single count supports this clone. V gene TRBV9 combines with J gene TRBJ2-5, with TRBD2 matching over 7 bases. Germline CDR1 is SGDLS and CDR2 is YYNGEE. J lost 2 bases, V lost 4 bases, and 5 bases had no gene match. This CDR3 has 14 residues. The chain's CDR3 is CASSPRLAQETQYF. For the CDR3, the DNA is TGTGCCAGCAGCCCAAGACTAGCTCAAGAGACCCAGTACTTC.

The chain joins TRBV6-1 to TRBJ2-7, with 11 bases that match TRBD1. The CDR3 consists of 13 residues. The germline CDR1 and CDR2 sequences are MNHNS and SASEGT. Trimming at V came to 7 bases and at J to 2 bases, leaving 1 base not matched to a gene. CDR3 loop: CASKGQGAYEQYF. In DNA, the CDR3 is TGTGCCAGCAAGGGACAGGGGGCCTACGAGCAGTACTTC.

This clone appeared once. The gene calls are TRBV5-6 and TRBJ1-2, with 12 positions matching TRBD1. V was clipped by 4 bases and J by 7 bases; unmatched bases: 8. This CDR3 region has 15 residues. Germline V CDR1 and CDR2: SGHDT, YYEEEE. The CDR3 DNA is TGTGCCAGCAGCGCGGGACAGGGGGCTTTCCGTGGCTACACCTTC. This codes for CASSAGQGAFRGYTF.

A note on this clone: This sample also contains other DNA sequences that code for the same CDR3. V is TRBV7-9 and J is TRBJ2-6, with D maybe TRBD1 (5 bases). Germline CDR1 is SEHNR and CDR2 is FQNEAQ (reference sequence). This CDR3 comprises 15 residues. V was shortened by 0 bases and J by 2 bases, with 5 bases between the two germline ends. CDR3 DNA: TGTGCCAGCAGCTTAGCAGGGGCTGGGGCCAACGTCCTGACTTTC. Translating gives CASSLAGAGANVLTF.

The rearrangement links TRBV7-2 to TRBJ1-4; D not certain. The length of the CDR3 is 14 residues. The V end was cut by 5 bases, the J end by 2 bases, with 9 bases between. Per the germline V gene, CDR1 is SGHTA and CDR2 is FQGNSA. Written as DNA, the CDR3 is TGTGCCAGCAGCCACTTTGGGACTAATGAAAAACTGTTTTTT. Translated: CASSHFGTNEKLFF.

This chain uses TRBV15 with TRBJ2-3; possibly TRBD2 for D (5 bases). The CDR3 covers 18 residues. Germline V CDR1 and CDR2: LNHNV, YYDKDF (reference sequence). V was cut by 7 bases and J by 4 bases, with 27 bases left in between. The CDR3 loop reads CATTDPGKVSRGSDTQYF. In nucleotides, the CDR3 is TGTGCCACCACCGATCCGGGGAAGGTGTCAAGAGGGTCAGATACGCAGTATTTT.

This clone was seen a handful of times. The V gene is TRBV18, the J gene TRBJ2-2; a weak D match, TRBD2 (5 bases). The CDR3 length is 13 residues. Germline V gene data show CDR1 as KGHSH and CDR2 as LQKENI. V lost 1 base and J lost 6, with 6 bases in between. This chain's CDR3 is CASSPLAPGELFF. The CDR3 region has the DNA TGTGCCAGCTCACCACTAGCGCCCGGGGAGCTGTTTTTT.

The CDR3 region is CASSYPPAGGVHGELFF. Here the CDR3 DNA reads TGTGCCAGCAGCTACCCCCCGGCAGGGGGCGTTCACGGGGAGCTGTTTTTT. This rearrangement joins TRBV13 to TRBJ2-2, with TRBD1 matching 8 bases. Germline V gives CDR1 PRHDT, CDR2 FYEKMQ (reference sequence). The CDR3 runs 17 residues. With 4 bases clipped from V and 7 bases from J, the junction kept 14 bases outside the gene matches.

The chain uses TRBV5-4 and TRBJ2-1, with 9 bases identical to TRBD2. Germline V lookup: CDR1 SGHNT, CDR2 YYREEE (reference sequence). The CDR3 consists of 14 residues. V trimming: 0 bases; J trimming: 6 bases; junction bases outside the gene matches: 1. CDR3 in DNA: TGTGCCAGCAGCTTGGTAGCGGGAGTCAATGAGCAGTTCTTC. This codes for CASSLVAGVNEQFF.

The chain combines TRBV5-6 with TRBJ2-7, with 7 nucleotides matching TRBD2. The ends lost 4 bases at V and 7 bases at J; junction bases unmatched: 8. This CDR3 spans 13 amino acids. CDR1 SGHDT and CDR2 YYEEEE come from the germline V gene. Here the CDR3 reads CASSTSRGEEQYF. In nucleotides, the CDR3 is TGTGCCAGCAGCACATCACGGGGGGAGGAGCAGTACTTC. The full variable domain, completed using reference TRBV5-6 and TRBJ2-7, is DAGVTQSPTHLIKTRGQQVTLRCSPKSGHDTVSWYQQALGQGPQFIFQYYEEEERQRGNFPDRFSGHQFPNYSSELNVNALLLGDSALYLCASSTSRGEEQYFGPGTRLTVT.